This T cell receptor beta chain was documented in a study of cytomegalovirus exposure and HLA in healthy donors. Study-level background: The Caucasian-associated ancestry cluster held over 65% of 350 to 450 genotyped donors.

The CDR3 is made up of 14 amino acids. V lost 5 bases and J 1 base, leaving 10 bases between the germline ends. Germline CDR1 SGHTA, CDR2 FQGTGA. Of note for this clone: Its matching antigen is unknown.

PCR employed 60 Vbeta and 13 Jbeta primers. Produced via immunoSEQ multiplex PCR; TCRdb's table is partial and in-frame only. The sample has 100,000 to 150,000 clones; 70% to 85% are singletons. Study results and limitations: Earlier findings revealed that most TCR beta V segments proved productive either about 90% or about 30% of the time. V segments that were indistinguishable, TRBV6-2 and TRBV6-3 among them, were omitted from analysis.

The sequenced sample consisted of PBMCs. The source of this sequence is a woman under 30 in good health and CMV-seropositive. The J gene is TRBJ2-3, the V gene TRBV7-3, with a possible D match to TRBD2 (6 bases). The CDR3 DNA reads TGTGCCAGCAGCCGACTAGGAGGCACAGATACGCAGTATTTT. As protein: CASSRLGGTDTQYF.